This T cell receptor beta chain was profiled in a study of blood T cell repertoires in COVID-19. This CDR3 is 15 amino acids long. CDR1 is LGHDT and CDR2 is YNNKEL in the germline V gene (reference sequence). V lost 4 bases to trimming and J lost 3 bases; unmatched junction nucleotides: 3. Original processing methods: Amplification of reference gene primers provided the estimated nucleated cell counts. The repertoire was sequenced with immunoSEQ multiplex PCR; TCRdb's copy has only in-frame clones and lacks some. That table gives V, J and clone size, and the DNA gave D and trimming. The top ten hold more than 5.5% of the sample, which has 150,000 to 200,000 clones, more than 80% seen once. Participants spanned ages about 18 to 95 years and resided in some 22 US areas. Donors in Cohort 3 who had recovered were those with two negative PCRs, healthcare professional clearance, or resolution of their symptoms.

Input material: PBMCs or T cells enriched from blood (not recorded which). The chain links TRBV3-1 (or the pseudogene TRBV3-2) to TRBJ2-7; 13 nucleotides align to TRBD2. The sequence derives from a man in his forties who had recovered from COVID-19. CDR3 bases: TGTGCCAGCAGCCGAGGACTAGCGGGGGTCTACGAGCAGTACTTC. It translates to CASSRGLAGVYEQYF.